The clone carrying this TCR beta chain was observed at least ten times. The antigen is undetermined. TCRdb reanalysed the 5' RACE reads using MiXCR and keeps one entry per CDR3 protein. The table shows some 340,000 distinct CDR3 sequences, with approximately 4% occurring only once. V lost 1 base and J lost 4, with 13 bases in between. The CDR3 is 15 residues long. This sample is part of a study of T cells after yellow fever vaccination. Study results and limitations: Abundant bulk-population clonotypes could contaminate the FACS-sorted repertoires. Post-booster repertoires contained most primary-vaccination clones again (around 97% CD4, over 70% CD8).

The V call is TRBV12-3 or TRBV12-4, the J call TRBJ1-2, with D maybe TRBD1 (5 bases). This clonotype originated in a man between 18 and 29 years old who received the YFV17D yellow fever vaccine. This specimen was PBMCs, taken 5 days after the yellow fever booster vaccination. CDR3 protein: CASSLGGLHVYGYTF. Written as DNA, the CDR3 is TGTGCCAGCAGTTTAGGGGGCCTCCACGTCTATGGCTACACCTTC.